This T cell receptor (beta chain) is from a study of early T cells in non-severe SARS-CoV-2 infection. This clonotype appeared many times. TCRdb ran MiXCR on the 5' RACE reads and lists one entry per CDR3 protein. The sample records about 99,000 distinct CDR3 sequences, about 15% being singletons. Trimming cost V 1 base and J 3 bases, with 10 bases left between them. The germline V gene encodes CDR1 DFQATT and CDR2 SNEGSKA (reference sequence). This CDR3 is built from 13 residues. The sequenced sample consisted of whole blood. The chain employs TRBV20-1 and TRBJ2-7; either TRBD1 or TRBD2 may supply D (6 bases each). This sequence was found in an adult who was a healthcare worker with PCR-confirmed SARS-CoV-2 infection or an uninfected control (not recorded which). The CDR3 DNA follows: TGCAGTGCTAGAGGGGGGGCGGACTACGAGCAGTACTTC. Encoded protein: CSARGGADYEQYF.